The 9 T cell receptor beta chains below were found in one sample sequenced in a study of blood T cell repertoires in COVID-19. Profiling relied on immunoSEQ multiplex PCR, and the TCRdb table lists in-frame clones only, not all of them. The repertoire holds almost 50,000 clones, with 68% as singletons. Sequenced input: peripheral blood. These receptor sequences come from a woman in her seventies with acute or convalescent COVID-19.

V gene TRBV11-2 combines with J gene TRBJ2-5; the D gene is possibly TRBD1 (5 bases). Trimming left V 1 base short and J 5 bases short, with 11 bases between. CDR1 and CDR2 from the germline V gene are SGHAT and FQNNGV. This CDR3 has 14 amino acids. The CDR3 is CASSLAAGLETQYF. The CDR3 DNA is TGTGCCAGCAGCTTAGCCGCAGGGCTTGAGACCCAGTACTTC.

This chain links TRBV12-3 or TRBV12-4 with TRBJ1-1, with D possibly TRBD1 on 5 matching bases. The CDR3 has 13 residues. Trimming removed 2 bases from V and 4 bases from J, with 8 bases in between. The CDR3 loop is CASSLQGSTEAFF. The CDR3 DNA is TGTGCCAGCAGTTTACAGGGTTCCACTGAAGCTTTCTTT.

V is TRBV28 and J is TRBJ2-4, with D possibly being TRBD2 (5 bases). With 3 bases removed from V and 6 bases from J, the gap between germline ends came to 18 bases. CDR3 length: 16 residues. Germline loops: CDR1 MDHEN, CDR2 SYDVKM. The CDR3 region has the DNA TGTGCCAGCAGTTTCTCGGGCCGGGGTCGAGGAAACATTCAGTACTTC. Amino acid sequence: CASSFSGRGRGNIQYF.

V gene TRBV29-1 combines with J gene TRBJ2-5; D gene uncertain. The CDR3 contains 13 residues. V lost 5 bases and J 2 bases, leaving 12 bases between the germline ends. Germline CDR1 reads SQVTM; CDR2 reads ANQGSEA. DNA for the CDR3: TGCAGCGTTTCGTCCAGCGCTCAAGAGACCCAGTACTTC. Translated, it gives CSVSSSAQETQYF.

A note on this clone: The limits of the CDR3 on the DNA are not certain, so only TCRdb's listed CDR3 is given. The rearrangement joins TRBV7-8 to TRBJ2-7; the table's D gene call, TRBD1, was not cross checked with the DNA. Germline-derived CDR1 and CDR2 are SGHVS and FQNEAQ. The CDR3 extends over 12 residues, inclusive of both ends. The CDR3 loop is CASSFVGVGAVF.

The gene calls are TRBV5-1 and TRBJ2-3; possibly TRBD2 for D (5 bases). CDR1 is SGHRS and CDR2 is YFSETQ in the germline V gene. V lost 2 bases to trimming and J lost 3 bases, with 10 bases between them. The length of the CDR3 is 14 residues. This CDR3 is CASSFGGGTDTQYF. CDR3 nucleotides: TGCGCCAGCAGCTTTGGTGGCGGGACAGATACGCAGTATTTT. Full variable domain (remainder filled in from reference TRBV5-1 and TRBJ2-3): KAGVTQTPRYLIKTRGQQVTLSCSPISGHRSVSWYQQTPGQGLQFLFEYFSETQRNKGNFPGRFSGRQFSNSRSEMNVSTLELGDSALYLCASSFGGGTDTQYFGPGTRLTVL.

This clone counts as medium-sized (0.01 to 0.1%). The chain couples TRBV19 to TRBJ2-4; the D is unclear. This CDR3 is built from 13 residues. V lost 3 bases, J lost 8 bases, and 11 bases lay in between. Germline CDR1 and CDR2: LNHDA and SQIVND (reference sequence). The CDR3 sequence is CASSMVSVDIQYF. CDR3 nucleotide sequence: TGTGCCAGTAGTATGGTCAGTGTGGACATTCAGTACTTC. The variable domain in full, completed from reference TRBV19 and TRBJ2-4, reads DGGITQSPKYLFRKEGQNVTLSCEQNLNHDAMYWYRQDPGQGLRLIYYSQIVNDFQKGDIAEGYSVSREKKESFPLTVTSAQKNPTAFYLCASSMVSVDIQYFGAGTRLSVL.

The chain links TRBV5-4 to TRBJ1-3; 7 bases match TRBD1. V trimming: 2 bases; J trimming: 0 bases; junction bases outside the gene matches: 2. Germline CDR1 and CDR2: SGHNT and YYREEE (reference sequence). CDR3 length: 15 residues. This CDR3 is CASSFDRDSGNTIYF. The CDR3 DNA sequence: TGTGCCAGCAGCTTCGACAGGGACTCTGGAAACACCATATATTTT.

The chain links TRBV6-5 to TRBJ1-2; the match to TRBD1 covers 7 bases. V lost 7 bases and J lost 8; bases outside the gene matches: 10. This CDR3 has 13 residues. The V gene's germline CDR1 is MNHEY and CDR2 SVGAGI. DNA of the CDR3: TGTGCCAGCACCCGGGACAGATGGAGGGGCTACACCTTC. Protein product: CASTRDRWRGYTF.